These T cell receptor beta chains were read from a single sample in a study of response to subunit inactivated influenza vaccine. TCRdb processed the RT-PCR reads anew with MiXCR; each CDR3 protein has one entry. The sample lists around 520,000 distinct CDR3 sequences, roughly 23% occurring once. This specimen consisted of CD4+ T cells sorted from PBMCs, obtained around 5 days after vaccination. Receptors were obtained from a man aged 50 or older who received an inactivated influenza vaccine. Both conserved end residues are part of each CDR3. The D gene is left open where the match is weak. Clone size is stated in some rows and not others, as once, few, many or a class when expanded.

TRBV20-1	NA	NA	TRBJ1-1	TGCAGTGCAAGGGAGGCAGTGGGGAGTGGCGAAGCTTTCTTT	CSAREAVGSGEAFF
TRBV3-1	NA	few	TRBJ2-1	TGTGCCAGCAGCCAAGGCGGGATCTCCTACAATGAGCAGTTCTTC	CASSQGGISYNEQFF
TRBV29-1	NA	few	TRBJ2-2	TGCAGCGTCACTAGAACGCAGGGAAACACCGGGGAGCTGTTTTTT	CSVTRTQGNTGELFF
TRBV7-2	TRBD2	NA	TRBJ2-1	TGTGCCAGCAGCCAACCCGGCGGGAGGAGGCATGAGCAGTTCTTC	CASSQPGGRRHEQFF
TRBV15	TRBD2	few	TRBJ2-7	TGTGCCACCAGCGGGGGACTAGGGATTGGAACCTACGAGCAGTACTTC	CATSGGLGIGTYEQYF
TRBV9	TRBD2	many	TRBJ2-5	TGTGCCAGCAGCCCGGGACTAGCGGGGAGAGAGACCCAGTACTTC	CASSPGLAGRETQYF
TRBV10-3	NA	NA	TRBJ2-7	TGTGCCATCAGTGGCGCCGGGGACGAGCAGTACTTC	CAISGAGDEQYF
TRBV12-3/TRBV12-4	NA	few	TRBJ1-2	TGTGCCAGCAACGAGGGCTATGGCTACACCTTC	CASNEGYGYTF
TRBV28	NA	NA	TRBJ2-7	TGTGCCAGCAACATTGGGACGGCTCCATCCTACGAGCAGTACTTC	CASNIGTAPSYEQYF
TRBV2	NA	NA	TRBJ2-3	TGTGCCAGCAGTGAAGCCAGTCTAGCGCCCTCGGATACGCAGTATTTT	CASSEASLAPSDTQYF
TRBV6-2/TRBV6-3	TRBD2	NA	TRBJ2-1	TGTGCCAGCAGTTACCCAGTCTTCTCTAGCGGGAGTTCAGGCAATGAGCAGTTCTTC	CASSYPVFSSGSSGNEQFF
TRBV5-1	TRBD2	NA	TRBJ2-3	TGCGCCAGCAGCTTGGTGGGACTAGCAGCCAGCGATACGCAGTATTTT	CASSLVGLAASDTQYF
TRBV20-1	NA	NA	TRBJ2-7	TGCAGTGCTAGCTTCCGCGGCCCGACGGACGAGCAGTACTTC	CSASFRGPTDEQYF
TRBV7-3	TRBD2	NA	TRBJ2-1	TGTGCCAGCAGCTCGACTAGCGGGAGCGGCAATGAGCAGTTCTTC	CASSSTSGSGNEQFF
TRBV12-3/TRBV12-4	TRBD1	NA	TRBJ2-3	TGTGCCAGCAGCCTTCCCCCGGGACAGGGTAAATCAGATACGCAGTATTTT	CASSLPPGQGKSDTQYF
TRBV7-6	NA	NA	TRBJ2-7	TGTGCCAGCAGCTTAGACCTTGGGGAGCAGTACTTC	CASSLDLGEQYF
TRBV6-2/TRBV6-3	TRBD2	NA	TRBJ2-5	TGTGCCAGCAGAACTAGCGGGGGGTACCAAGAGACCCAGTACTTC	CASRTSGGYQETQYF
TRBV7-2	NA	NA	TRBJ1-1	TGTGCCAGCAGCGTAGCCAGCTGGAACACTGAAGCTTTCTTT	CASSVASWNTEAFF
TRBV25-1	NA	few	TRBJ1-2	TGTGCCAGCGGTGACTTCTTGAACTATGGCTACACCTTC	CASGDFLNYGYTF
TRBV3-1	NA	NA	TRBJ2-5	TGTGCCAGCAGTCTACAGGGACGAGCAGAGACCCAGTACTTC	CASSLQGRAETQYF
TRBV20-1	NA	few	TRBJ2-7	TGCAGTGCTAGTAGGGCAGCCGCCTACGAGCAGTACTTC	CSASRAAAYEQYF
TRBV20-1	TRBD2	many	TRBJ2-5	TGCAGTGCTGGGGGACTAGCGGGCCAAGAGACCCAGTACTTC	CSAGGLAGQETQYF
TRBV5-1	TRBD2	NA	TRBJ2-2	TGCGCCAGCAGCCCCCGGACTAGCGCGGTCCCCGGGGAGCTGTTTTTT	CASSPRTSAVPGELFF
TRBV12-3/TRBV12-4	TRBD1	few	TRBJ2-7	TGTGCCAGCAGGTCCGGGACAGGTATCTACGAGCAGTACTTC	CASRSGTGIYEQYF
TRBV28	NA	few	TRBJ2-7	TGTGCCAGCAGTGGTGAGGGGGGCGGCTACGAGCAGTACTTC	CASSGEGGGYEQYF
TRBV7-2	NA	NA	TRBJ2-3	TGTGCCAGCAGCTTCATAGGCACAGATACGCAGTATTTT	CASSFIGTDTQYF
TRBV3-1	TRBD2	few	TRBJ2-3	TGTGCCAGCAGCCATAGACTAGCAAGGGGCACAGATACGCAGTATTTT	CASSHRLARGTDTQYF